This TCR beta chain originates from a study of blood T cell repertoires in COVID-19. V dropped 1 base and J dropped 2; count of bases not matched to a gene: 8. This CDR3 is 17 amino acids long. The germline V gene encodes CDR1 SGHRS and CDR2 YFSETQ. In the original processing: The assay estimated nucleated cells by amplifying reference gene primers. Data came from immunoSEQ multiplex PCR; TCRdb stores just in-frame clones and leaves some out. That table gives V, J and clone size, and the DNA gave D and trimming. The sample holds under 250,000 clones, 83% seen once. This TCR was sampled from a middle-aged man with active or convalescent COVID-19. This chain joins TRBV5-1 and TRBJ2-7; the match to TRBD1 covers 11 bases. Sequencing was performed on peripheral blood. CDR3 coding DNA: TGCGCCAGCAGCTTGAATTTCGGGGGACAGGGGGCCTACGAGCAGTACTTC. Encoded protein: CASSLNFGGQGAYEQYF. Together with reference TRBV5-1 and TRBJ2-7, the CDR3 gives the full variable domain: KAGVTQTPRYLIKTRGQQVTLSCSPISGHRSVSWYQQTPGQGLQFLFEYFSETQRNKGNFPGRFSGRQFSNSRSEMNVSTLELGDSALYLCASSLNFGGQGAYEQYFGPGTRLTVT.